The present T cell receptor (beta chain) was sequenced within a study of T cell changes during pregnancy in multiple sclerosis. Germline V gene sequence: CDR1 MDHEN, CDR2 SYDVKM. Germline trimming cut 3 bases from V and 6 bases from J; bases unmatched to any gene: 8. The length of the CDR3 is 15 residues. TCRdb's table, derived via immunoSEQ multiplex PCR, lists solely in-frame clones and lacks some. Among around 73,000 clones listed, almost 95% were seen once. The TCR originated in a female donor in good health, enrolled as a control in a pregnancy study. The chain couples TRBV28 to TRBJ2-7, with 10 bases that match TRBD1. The sample here was peripheral blood, taken in the third trimester of pregnancy. The DNA of the CDR3 is TGTGCCAGCAGTTTGGGGACAGGGGTAGGGCGCGAGCAGTACTTC. It specifies CASSLGTGVGREQYF.